This T cell receptor beta chain was identified during a study of blood T cell repertoires in COVID-19. Clones were read by immunoSEQ multiplex PCR, and TCRdb kept only the in-frame ones, dropping some. The repertoire includes a few hundred thousand clones, more than 85% of them detected once, and 3% sits in the top ten. Participants were aged about 18 to 90 years, lived in 20 to 30 US areas, and enrolled virtually. The CDR3 is 15 amino acids. V gave up 5 bases and J gave up 7 bases, with 15 bases separating them. Germline V gene lookup returns CDR1 SGHTA and CDR2 FQGTGA. The origin of this receptor is a woman aged 25-40 years who had recovered from COVID-19. Material: PBMCs or T cells enriched from blood (not recorded which). The chain uses TRBV7-3 and TRBJ1-6; D possibly corresponds to TRBD1 (6 bases). The CDR3 DNA sequence: TGTGCCAGCAGCCGTCGGATAACAGGGAATTCACCCCTCCACTTT. It yields the protein CASSRRITGNSPLHF. Together with reference TRBV7-3 and TRBJ1-6, the CDR3 gives the full variable domain: GAGVSQTPSNKVTEKGKYVELRCDPISGHTALYWYRQSLGQGPEFLIYFQGTGAADDSGLPNDRFFAVRPEGSVSTLKIQRTERGDSAVYLCASSRRITGNSPLHFGNGTRLTVT.